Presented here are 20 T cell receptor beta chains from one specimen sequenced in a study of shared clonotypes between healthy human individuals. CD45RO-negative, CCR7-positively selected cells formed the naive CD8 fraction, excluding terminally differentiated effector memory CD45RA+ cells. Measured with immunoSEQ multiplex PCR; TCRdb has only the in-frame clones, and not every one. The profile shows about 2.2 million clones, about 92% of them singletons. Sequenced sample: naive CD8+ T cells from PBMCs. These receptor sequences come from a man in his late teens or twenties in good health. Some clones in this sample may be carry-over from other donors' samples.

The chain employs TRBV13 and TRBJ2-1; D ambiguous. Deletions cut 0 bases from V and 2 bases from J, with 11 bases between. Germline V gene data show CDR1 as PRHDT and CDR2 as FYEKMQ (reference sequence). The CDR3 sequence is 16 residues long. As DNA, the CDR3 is TGTGCCAGCAGCTTAGGCCGTGGTCGCACCTACAATGAGCAGTTCTTC. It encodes CASSLGRGRTYNEQFF.

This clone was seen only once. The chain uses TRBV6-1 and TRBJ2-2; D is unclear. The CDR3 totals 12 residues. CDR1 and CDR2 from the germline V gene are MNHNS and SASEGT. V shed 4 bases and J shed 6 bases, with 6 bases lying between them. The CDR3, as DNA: TGTGCCAGCAGTGTAGAAGCCGGGGAGCTGTTTTTT. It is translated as CASSVEAGELFF.

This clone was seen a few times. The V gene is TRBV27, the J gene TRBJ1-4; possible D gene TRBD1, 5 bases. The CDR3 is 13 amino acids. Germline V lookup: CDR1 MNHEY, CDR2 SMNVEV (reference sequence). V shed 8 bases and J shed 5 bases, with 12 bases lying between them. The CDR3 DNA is TGTGCCAGCCGTGGGGGGACGAATGAAAAACTGTTTTTT. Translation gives CASRGGTNEKLFF. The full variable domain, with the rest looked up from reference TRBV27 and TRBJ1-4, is EAQVTQNPRYLITVTGKKLTVTCSQNMNHEYMSWYRQDPGLGLRQIYYSMNVEVTDKGDVPEGYKVSRKEKRNFPLILESPSPNQTSLYFCASRGGTNEKLFFGSGTQLSVL.

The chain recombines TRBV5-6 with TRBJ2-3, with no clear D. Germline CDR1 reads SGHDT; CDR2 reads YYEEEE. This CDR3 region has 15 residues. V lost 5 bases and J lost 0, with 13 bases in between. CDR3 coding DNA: TGTGCCAGCAGACATCGCTCCGAAAGCACAGATACGCAGTATTTT. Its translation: CASRHRSESTDTQYF. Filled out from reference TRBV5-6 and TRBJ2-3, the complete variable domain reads DAGVTQSPTHLIKTRGQQVTLRCSPKSGHDTVSWYQQALGQGPQFIFQYYEEEERQRGNFPDRFSGHQFPNYSSELNVNALLLGDSALYLCASRHRSESTDTQYFGPGTRLTVL.

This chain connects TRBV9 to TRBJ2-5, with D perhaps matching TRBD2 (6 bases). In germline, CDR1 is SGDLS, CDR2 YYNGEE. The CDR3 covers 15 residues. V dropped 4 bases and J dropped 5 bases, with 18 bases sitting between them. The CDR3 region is CASSPWDLEGETQYF. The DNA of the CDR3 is TGTGCCAGCAGCCCCTGGGACTTGGAAGGGGAGACCCAGTACTTC.

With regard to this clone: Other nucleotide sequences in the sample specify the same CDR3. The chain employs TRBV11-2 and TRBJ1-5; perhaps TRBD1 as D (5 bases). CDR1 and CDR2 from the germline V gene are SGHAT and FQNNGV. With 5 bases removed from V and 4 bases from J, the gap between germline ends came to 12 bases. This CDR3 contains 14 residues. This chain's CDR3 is CASSPGRGNQPQHF. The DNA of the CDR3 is TGTGCCAGCAGCCCAGGTAGGGGAAATCAGCCCCAGCATTTT.

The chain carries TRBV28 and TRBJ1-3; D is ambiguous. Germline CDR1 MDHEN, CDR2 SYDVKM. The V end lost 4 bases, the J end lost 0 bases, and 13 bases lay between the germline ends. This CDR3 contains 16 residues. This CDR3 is CASSSPLVFSGNTIYF. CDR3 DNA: TGTGCCAGCAGTTCCCCTTTGGTTTTCTCTGGAAACACCATATATTTT.

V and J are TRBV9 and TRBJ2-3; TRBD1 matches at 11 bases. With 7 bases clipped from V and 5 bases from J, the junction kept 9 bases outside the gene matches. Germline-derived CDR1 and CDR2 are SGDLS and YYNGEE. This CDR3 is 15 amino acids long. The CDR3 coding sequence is TGTGCCAGCTGTGAGGGACAGGGGGATCTAGATACGCAGTATTTT. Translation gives CASCEGQGDLDTQYF. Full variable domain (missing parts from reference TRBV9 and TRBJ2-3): DSGVTQTPKHLITATGQRVTLRCSPRSGDLSVYWYQQSLDQGLQFLIQYYNGEERAKGNILERFSAQQFPDLHSELNLSSLELGDSALYFCASCEGQGDLDTQYFGPGTRLTVL.

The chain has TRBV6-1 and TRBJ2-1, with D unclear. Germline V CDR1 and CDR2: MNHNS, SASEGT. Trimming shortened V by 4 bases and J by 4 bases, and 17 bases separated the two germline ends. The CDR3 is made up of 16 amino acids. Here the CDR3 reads CASSARQVGKYNEQFF. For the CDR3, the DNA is TGTGCCAGCAGTGCCCGACAAGTGGGCAAATACAATGAGCAGTTCTTC.

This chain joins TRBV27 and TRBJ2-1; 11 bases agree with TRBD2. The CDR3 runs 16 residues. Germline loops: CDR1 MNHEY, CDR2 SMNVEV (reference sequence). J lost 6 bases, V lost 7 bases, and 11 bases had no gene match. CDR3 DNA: TGTGCCAGCACTAAACTAGCGGGAGCAATGGGCAATGAGCAGTTCTTC. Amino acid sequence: CASTKLAGAMGNEQFF.

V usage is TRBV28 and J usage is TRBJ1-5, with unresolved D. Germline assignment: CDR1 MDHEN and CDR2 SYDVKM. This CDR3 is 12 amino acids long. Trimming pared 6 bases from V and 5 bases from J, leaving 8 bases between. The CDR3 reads CASSPVYQPQHF. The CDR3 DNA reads TGTGCCAGCAGCCCGGTGTATCAGCCCCAGCATTTT.

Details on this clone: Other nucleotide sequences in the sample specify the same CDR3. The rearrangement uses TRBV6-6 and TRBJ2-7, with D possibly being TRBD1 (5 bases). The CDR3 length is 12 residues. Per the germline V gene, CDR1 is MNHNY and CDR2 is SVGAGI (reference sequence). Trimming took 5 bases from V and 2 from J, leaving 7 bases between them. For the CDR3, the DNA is TGTGCCAGCAGTGACAGCACCTACGAGCAGTACTTC. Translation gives CASSDSTYEQYF.

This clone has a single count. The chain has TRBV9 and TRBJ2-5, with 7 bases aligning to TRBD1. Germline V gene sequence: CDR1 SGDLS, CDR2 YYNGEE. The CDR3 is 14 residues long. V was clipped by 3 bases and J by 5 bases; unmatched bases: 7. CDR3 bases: TGTGCCAGCAGCGCCAGAGGGGGCGACGAGACCCAGTACTTC. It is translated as CASSARGGDETQYF.

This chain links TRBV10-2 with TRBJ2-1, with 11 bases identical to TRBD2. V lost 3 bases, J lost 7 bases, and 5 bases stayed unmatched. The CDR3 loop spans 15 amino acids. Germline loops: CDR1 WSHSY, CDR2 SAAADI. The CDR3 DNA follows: TGCGCCAGCAGTGAAGGGCTAGCGGGAGGTAATGAGCAGTTCTTC. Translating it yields CASSEGLAGGNEQFF.

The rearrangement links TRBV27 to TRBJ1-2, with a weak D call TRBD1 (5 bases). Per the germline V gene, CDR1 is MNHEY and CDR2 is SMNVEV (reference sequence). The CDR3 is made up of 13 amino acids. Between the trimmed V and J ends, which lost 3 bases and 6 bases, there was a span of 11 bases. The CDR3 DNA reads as TGTGCCAGCAGTTTCCAGGGAACGGATGGCTACACCTTC. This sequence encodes CASSFQGTDGYTF.

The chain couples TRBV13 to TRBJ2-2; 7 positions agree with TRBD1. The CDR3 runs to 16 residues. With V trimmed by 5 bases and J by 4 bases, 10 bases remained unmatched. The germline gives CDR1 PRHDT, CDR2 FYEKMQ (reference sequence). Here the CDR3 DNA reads TGTGCCAGCAGCCGAGAGGGGGCCCCGAGCACCGGGGAGCTGTTTTTT. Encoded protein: CASSREGAPSTGELFF.

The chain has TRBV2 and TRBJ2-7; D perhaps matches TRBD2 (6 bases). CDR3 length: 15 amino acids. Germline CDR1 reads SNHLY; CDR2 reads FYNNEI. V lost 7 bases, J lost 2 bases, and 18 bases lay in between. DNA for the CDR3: TGTGCCAGCAAGAGGGGCGGGGTACCGGCCTACGAGCAGTACTTC. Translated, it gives CASKRGGVPAYEQYF.

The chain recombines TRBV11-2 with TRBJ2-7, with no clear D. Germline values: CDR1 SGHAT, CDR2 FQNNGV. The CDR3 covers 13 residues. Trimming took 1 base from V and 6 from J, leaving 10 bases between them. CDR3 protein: CASSLVVGGEQYF. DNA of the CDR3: TGTGCCAGCAGCTTAGTTGTGGGTGGCGAGCAGTACTTC.

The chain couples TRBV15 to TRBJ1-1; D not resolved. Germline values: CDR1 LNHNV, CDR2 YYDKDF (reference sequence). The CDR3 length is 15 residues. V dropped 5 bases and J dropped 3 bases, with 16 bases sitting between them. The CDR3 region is CATSGGSLGDTEAFF. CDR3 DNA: TGTGCCACCAGCGGAGGATCACTCGGGGACACTGAAGCTTTCTTT. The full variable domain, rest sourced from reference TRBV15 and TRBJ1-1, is DAMVIQNPRYQVTQFGKPVTLSCSQTLNHNVMYWYQQKSSQAPKLLFHYYDKDFNNEADTPDNFQSRRPNTSFCFLDIRSPGLGDTAMYLCATSGGSLGDTEAFFGQGTRLTVV.

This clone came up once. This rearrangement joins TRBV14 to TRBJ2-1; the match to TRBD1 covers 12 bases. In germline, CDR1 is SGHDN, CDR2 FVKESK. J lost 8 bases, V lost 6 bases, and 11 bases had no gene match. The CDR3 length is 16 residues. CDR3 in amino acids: CASRPGQGARPYEQFF. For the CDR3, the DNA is TGTGCCAGCAGGCCGGGACAGGGGGCGCGCCCTTATGAGCAGTTCTTC.